This TCR beta chain stems from a study of T cell repertoires in cytomegalovirus infection. Looking at the study overall: Indications of both CMV infection and matching HLA type were provided by public TCR beta signatures.

One entry per CDR3 protein results from TCRdb running MiXCR on the reads. This sample yields a few hundred thousand distinct CDR3 sequences, of which around 9.5% are seen a single time; over 3.5% belongs to the top ten. Trimming took 4 bases from V and 6 from J, leaving 25 bases between them. Looked up from germline, CDR1 is MNHNY and CDR2 is SVGAGI (reference sequence). This CDR3 has 18 amino acids. Whole-study findings and limits: In two of eight donors, the top clonotype was HLA-C-restricted CMV-specific. Summed frequency of public TCR beta families distinguished CMV carriers with the relevant HLA.

On this clonotype itself: Its antigen remains unidentified.

Sequenced: PBMCs. The V call is TRBV6-6, the J call TRBJ2-1, with TRBD2 as a possible D gene (6 bases). This receptor was taken from a human donor in good health (CMV status not recorded). Some clones in this sample may be carry-over from other donors' samples. CDR3 in amino acids: CASSLRPGVGRSPNEQFF. Here the CDR3 DNA reads TGTGCCAGCAGTTTACGGCCCGGGGTCGGGAGATCCCCCAATGAGCAGTTCTTC.